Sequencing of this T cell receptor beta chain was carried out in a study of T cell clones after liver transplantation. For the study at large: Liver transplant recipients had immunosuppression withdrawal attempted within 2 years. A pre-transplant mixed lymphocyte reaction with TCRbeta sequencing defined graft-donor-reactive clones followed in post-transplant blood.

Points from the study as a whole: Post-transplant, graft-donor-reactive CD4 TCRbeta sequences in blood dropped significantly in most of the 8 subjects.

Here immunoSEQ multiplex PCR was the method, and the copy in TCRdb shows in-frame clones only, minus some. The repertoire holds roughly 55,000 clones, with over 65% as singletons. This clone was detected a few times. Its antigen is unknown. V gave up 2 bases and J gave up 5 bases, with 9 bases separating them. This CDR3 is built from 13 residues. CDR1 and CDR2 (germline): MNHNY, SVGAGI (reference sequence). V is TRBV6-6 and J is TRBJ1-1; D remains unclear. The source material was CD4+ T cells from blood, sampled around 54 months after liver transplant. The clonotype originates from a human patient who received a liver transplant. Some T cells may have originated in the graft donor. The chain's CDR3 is CASSYTAQTEAFF. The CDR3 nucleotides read TGTGCCAGCAGTTACACCGCGCAGACTGAAGCTTTCTTT.